What follows are 22 T cell receptor beta chains derived from one specimen sequenced in a study of T cell responses to AZD1222 COVID-19 vaccine. Profiling relied on immunoSEQ multiplex PCR, and the TCRdb table lists in-frame clones only, not all of them. The sample has some 130,000 clones, about 93% seen once. The material sequenced was peripheral blood, taken on day 0 of AZD1222 vaccination. All receptors come from an adult in good health.

V gene TRBV25-1 combines with J gene TRBJ1-5; possible D gene TRBD1, 5 bases. Germline lookup yields CDR1 MGHDK and CDR2 SYGVNS. Trimming pared 3 bases from V and 7 bases from J, leaving 13 bases between. The CDR3 is 14 residues long. The CDR3 bases are TGTGCCAGCAGTGATGCGGGATGGGGCCAGCCCCAGCATTTT. Amino acids: CASSDAGWGQPQHF.

The chain links TRBV5-4 to TRBJ2-5; the match to TRBD1 covers 7 bases. The germline V gene encodes CDR1 SGHNT and CDR2 YYREEE (reference sequence). With V trimmed by 0 bases and J by 2 bases, 7 bases remained unmatched. The CDR3 runs 16 residues. The CDR3 protein is CASSLANRGGQETQYF. Here the CDR3 DNA reads TGTGCCAGCAGCTTGGCGAACAGGGGCGGGCAAGAGACCCAGTACTTC.

This chain uses TRBV23-1 with TRBJ1-2; D remains unclear. TRBV23-1 is given ORF status, its function remaining uncertain. CDR3 length: 13 amino acids. Trimming shortened V by 7 bases and J by 4 bases, and 13 bases separated the two germline ends. The CDR3 region has the DNA TGCGCCAGCACAAGTGGGCTGATCTATGGCTACACCTTC. Translated, it gives CASTSGLIYGYTF.

The rearrangement joins TRBV2 to TRBJ2-7; TRBD1 aligns across 7 bases. Looked up from germline, CDR1 is SNHLY and CDR2 is FYNNEI. The CDR3 covers 16 residues. J lost 3 bases, V lost 3 bases, and 11 bases had no gene match. In nucleotides, the CDR3 is TGTGCCAGCAGTGATGGGGAAGACAGGGTGTACTACGAGCAGTACTTC. Translating gives CASSDGEDRVYYEQYF. The complete variable domain, with remaining parts taken from reference TRBV2 and TRBJ2-7, reads EPEVTQTPSHQVTQMGQEVILRCVPISNHLYFYWYRQILGQKVEFLVSFYNNEISEKSEIFDDQFSVERPDGSNFTLKIRSTKLEDSAMYFCASSDGEDRVYYEQYFGPGTRLTVT.

The chain recombines TRBV28 with TRBJ2-5, with 11 bases matching TRBD2. The CDR3 length is 15 residues. Germline V gene data show CDR1 as MDHEN and CDR2 as SYDVKM. Trimming took 5 bases from V and 2 from J; bases not matched to a gene: 4. The CDR3 here is CASSPLAGGQETQYF. CDR3 bases: TGTGCCAGCAGTCCGCTAGCGGGAGGACAAGAGACCCAGTACTTC. The full variable domain, completed using reference TRBV28 and TRBJ2-5, is DVKVTQSSRYLVKRTGEKVFLECVQDMDHENMFWYRQDPGLGLRLIYFSYDVKMKEKGDIPEGYSVSREKKERFSLILESASTNQTSMYLCASSPLAGGQETQYFGPGTRLLVL.

V gene TRBV7-2 combines with J gene TRBJ1-4, with D perhaps matching TRBD1 (5 bases). Per the germline V gene, CDR1 is SGHTA and CDR2 is FQGNSA. The CDR3 has 13 amino acids. Trimming removed 6 bases from V and 5 bases from J, with 10 bases in between. DNA of the CDR3: TGTGCCAGCAGGGGGGTGCCCAATGAAAAACTGTTTTTT. It codes for CASRGVPNEKLFF.

This clone was seen once. The genes are TRBV6-4 and TRBJ2-3, with TRBD2 identical over 12 bases. Unmatched junction bases numbered 5, after V lost 5 bases and J lost 2 bases. This CDR3 contains 16 residues. Germline values: CDR1 MRHNA, CDR2 SNTAGT. DNA for the CDR3: TGTGCCAGCAGTCCGTGGACTAGCGGGACCACAGATACGCAGTATTTT. This sequence encodes CASSPWTSGTTDTQYF.

The rearrangement joins TRBV29-1 to TRBJ1-1, with 9 bases fitting TRBD1. The CDR3 sequence is 14 residues long. J gave up 4 bases and V 5 bases, and 8 bases lay outside the gene matches. Germline V gene lookup returns CDR1 SQVTM and CDR2 ANQGSEA. DNA of the CDR3: TGCAGCGTTCCTTACAGGGGGCTTGGCACTGAAGCTTTCTTT. It yields the protein CSVPYRGLGTEAFF.

The gene calls are TRBV6-4 and TRBJ1-4; 8 positions agree with TRBD1. Germline values: CDR1 MRHNA, CDR2 SNTAGT. With V trimmed by 6 bases and J by 2 bases, 8 bases remained unmatched. The CDR3 extends over 16 amino acids. For the CDR3, the DNA is TGTGCCAGCAGAGTTCCTCAGGGGGCGACTAATGAAAAACTGTTTTTT. Its translation: CASRVPQGATNEKLFF.

The gene calls are TRBV28 and TRBJ2-1, with D perhaps TRBD2 (6 bases). CDR1 MDHEN and CDR2 SYDVKM come from the germline V gene. CDR3 length: 15 amino acids. Trimming left V 3 bases short and J 8 bases short, with 17 bases between. The CDR3: CASSLEKRATDEQFF. The CDR3 bases are TGTGCCAGCAGTTTGGAGAAGCGGGCGACGGATGAGCAGTTCTTC.

J is TRBJ2-7 and V is TRBV5-1; D gene uncertain. V lost 0 bases to trimming and J lost 7 bases, with 14 bases between them. The germline gives CDR1 SGHRS, CDR2 YFSETQ. The CDR3 contains 14 residues. The DNA of the CDR3 is TGCGCCAGCAGCTTGGGTGACCGCGATTGGGAGCAGTACTTC. This sequence encodes CASSLGDRDWEQYF.

V gene TRBV12-3 or TRBV12-4 combines with J gene TRBJ2-7; the match to TRBD2 covers 7 bases. Trimming cost V 6 bases and J 4 bases; bases outside gene matches: 0. The CDR3 runs 11 residues. CDR3 residues: CASSGGYEQYF. The CDR3 DNA reads as TGTGCCAGCAGCGGGGGGTACGAGCAGTACTTC.

V is TRBV11-2 and J is TRBJ2-6; the D is unclear. Germline CDR1 reads SGHAT; CDR2 reads FQNNGV. Trimming shortened V by 6 bases and J by 3 bases, and 9 bases separated the two germline ends. The CDR3 runs 14 residues. The CDR3, as DNA: TGTGCCAGCAGGTCGGTTAGTGGGGCCAACGTCCTGACTTTC. Translation gives CASRSVSGANVLTF.

The chain carries TRBV2 and TRBJ2-5; no clear D gene. CDR1 and CDR2 from the germline V gene are SNHLY and FYNNEI. The ends were cut back, 3 bases at V and 4 bases at J, with 9 bases in the middle. This CDR3 spans 13 amino acids. CDR3 nucleotides: TGTGCCAGCAGTGATACGTCGGGAGAGACCCAGTACTTC. Translation: CASSDTSGETQYF.

The chain joins TRBV7-9 to TRBJ2-1; a weak D match, TRBD1 (5 bases). The V gene's germline CDR1 is SEHNR and CDR2 FQNEAQ (reference sequence). Trimming removed 5 bases from V and 4 bases from J, with 15 bases in between. The CDR3 runs 15 residues. CDR3 residues: CASSPSLGRYNEQFF. Written as DNA, the CDR3 is TGTGCCAGCAGCCCAAGCTTGGGGCGTTACAATGAGCAGTTCTTC.

This chain joins TRBV2 and TRBJ2-2; either TRBD1 or TRBD2 may supply D (5 bases each). The CDR3 consists of 14 residues. Germline lookup yields CDR1 SNHLY and CDR2 FYNNEI. Between the trimmed V and J ends, which lost 6 bases and 1 base, there was a span of 9 bases. This CDR3 is CASRGEWNTGELFF. In DNA, the CDR3 is TGTGCCAGCAGGGGGGAGTGGAACACCGGGGAGCTGTTTTTT.

The V and J genes are TRBV6-2 or TRBV6-3 and TRBJ1-4; no clear D. Trimming shortened V by 3 bases and J by 0 bases, and 14 bases separated the two germline ends. Germline V gene sequence: CDR1 MNHEY, CDR2 SVGEGT. The CDR3 spans 17 residues. As DNA, the CDR3 is TGTGCCAGCAGTTATATCTTCCAGGCTGCAACTAATGAAAAACTGTTTTTT. Translating gives CASSYIFQAATNEKLFF.

The gene calls are TRBV4-1 and TRBJ1-3, with unresolved D. The CDR3 runs 17 residues. The ends were cut back, 0 bases at V and 0 bases at J, with 12 bases in the middle. Germline lookup yields CDR1 MGHRA and CDR2 YSYEKL. The CDR3 spells CASSQDRTADSGNTIYF. The CDR3 coding sequence is TGCGCCAGCAGCCAAGATCGTACAGCAGACTCTGGAAACACCATATATTTT.

This clone came up once. The chain recombines TRBV19 with TRBJ2-7; the match to TRBD1 covers 9 bases. Looked up from germline, CDR1 is LNHDA and CDR2 is SQIVND (reference sequence). The length of the CDR3 is 15 residues. Trimming cost V 3 bases and J 6 bases; bases outside gene matches: 9. Here the CDR3 DNA reads TGTGCCAGTAGTATCACCCCTCCACAGGGGGCCGAGCAGTACTTC. The encoded protein is CASSITPPQGAEQYF. Combining the CDR3 with reference TRBV19 and TRBJ2-7 gives the whole variable domain DGGITQSPKYLFRKEGQNVTLSCEQNLNHDAMYWYRQDPGQGLRLIYYSQIVNDFQKGDIAEGYSVSREKKESFPLTVTSAQKNPTAFYLCASSITPPQGAEQYFGPGTRLTVT.

The chain joins TRBV6-1 to TRBJ1-4; TRBD1 might be the D (6 bases). From germline, CDR1 is MNHNS and CDR2 SASEGT. V lost 3 bases to trimming and J lost 5 bases, with 10 bases between them. This CDR3 spans 14 amino acids. CDR3 sequence reads: CASSETGENEKLFF. The CDR3, as DNA: TGTGCCAGCAGTGAGACAGGAGAAAATGAAAAACTGTTTTTT.

This rearrangement joins TRBV4-2 to TRBJ2-3; no reliable D call. The germline gives CDR1 LGHNA, CDR2 YNFKEQ. This CDR3 is 12 amino acids long. The V gene lost 5 bases and the J gene lost 6 bases, with 9 bases spanning the gap. DNA for the CDR3: TGTGCCAGCAGCGCCGAATCGGATACGCAGTATTTT. It yields the protein CASSAESDTQYF.

The table lists this clone with a count of one. This chain links TRBV21-1 with TRBJ1-5; the table names TRBD1, a call not compared with the DNA. TRBV21-1 is noted as a pseudogene. The CDR3 length is 18 residues. CDR3 in DNA: TGTGCCTTCTGGGGGAGGGACAGGGTGTTCGGTGGCAATCAGCCCCAGCATTTT. Its translation: CAFWGRDRVFGGNQPQHF.